This is a list of T cell receptor beta chains from one sample in a study of blood T cells in healthy people across ages. TCRdb ran MiXCR on the 5' RACE reads and lists one entry per CDR3 protein. Found here are 750,000 to 850,000 distinct CDR3 sequences, 25% of them singletons; the top ten hold more than 3%. The same data also went into a second study, on T cells of mothers and their children.

Sequences were obtained from blood. The source of these receptors is a boy aged 10-17 years in good health. CDR3s include the opening cysteine and the closing phenylalanine or tryptophan. A D gene is named only where the DNA matches it firmly. Only some rows state a clone size, as once, few, many or a class for expanded clones.

DNA | CDR3 | V | size | D | J
TGTGCCAGCGGTGGTCTAGGACCAGATACGCAGTATTTT | CASGGLGPDTQYF | TRBV27 | few | NA | TRBJ2-3
TGTGCCAGCAGCTTAATGCAAGCGGGGGGGACCGATACGCAGTATTTT | CASSLMQAGGTDTQYF | TRBV7-8 | few | TRBD2 | TRBJ2-3
TGCGCCAGCAGCCCAGGGCAGTATAATGAAAAACTGTTTTTT | CASSPGQYNEKLFF | TRBV4-1 | NA | NA | TRBJ1-4
TGTGCCAGCTCACCAAACCGGGACAGGCACGAGCAGTACTTC | CASSPNRDRHEQYF | TRBV18 | NA | TRBD1 | TRBJ2-7
TGTGCCAGCAGTTTAGCCGGGGAGCAGCCCCAGCATTTT | CASSLAGEQPQHF | TRBV12-3/TRBV12-4 | few | NA | TRBJ1-5
TGTGCCACCACCTCAGAGAGTCCCGAGTGGTACCCCGGGGAGCTGTTTTTT | CATTSESPEWYPGELFF | TRBV15 | NA | NA | TRBJ2-2
TGTGCCAGCAGCTTAAAGGGGGGGGCCCCAGAGACCCAGTACTTC | CASSLKGGAPETQYF | TRBV7-3 | NA | NA | TRBJ2-5
TGTGCCAGCAGTGAACAGGCTTACGAGCAGTACTTC | CASSEQAYEQYF | TRBV2 | few | NA | TRBJ2-7
TGCAGTGCTAGGACAGGGGAACCCTATGGCTACACCTTC | CSARTGEPYGYTF | TRBV20-1 | NA | TRBD1 | TRBJ1-2
TGTGCCAGCAGTTCGACAGGGGGAACAGGGGAGCTGTTTTTT | CASSSTGGTGELFF | TRBV12-3/TRBV12-4 | NA | TRBD1 | TRBJ2-2
TGTGCCAGCAGCCCACCGGGGGATAGCAATCAGCCCCAGCATTTT | CASSPPGDSNQPQHF | TRBV7-9 | few | NA | TRBJ1-5
TGTGCCAGTACCCCGACAGGGACCTACGAGCAGTACTTC | CASTPTGTYEQYF | TRBV19 | few | TRBD1 | TRBJ2-7
TGCAGTGCGCATGACAGGGCCGGTCAGTACTTC | CSAHDRAGQYF | TRBV20-1 | NA | TRBD1 | TRBJ2-4
TGTGCCAGCAGTTCTCCCTCGACACTACTCGTAGCCAAAAACATTCAGTACTTC | CASSSPSTLLVAKNIQYF | TRBV28 | many | NA | TRBJ2-4
TGTGCCAGCAGTTCAGGGGGGGGGATGAATCAGCCCCAGCATTTT | CASSSGGGMNQPQHF | TRBV6-6 | NA | TRBD1 | TRBJ1-5
TGTGCCAGCAGCGGCCCCCGGGAGACCTACGAGCAGTACTTC | CASSGPRETYEQYF | TRBV7-9 | NA | NA | TRBJ2-7
TGTGCCAGCAGTCGGACTAGCGGGGCTGGCGAGACCCAGTACTTC | CASSRTSGAGETQYF | TRBV2 | few | TRBD2 | TRBJ2-5
TGTGCCAGCAGCTTATCCCCAGGGGAGTGGGGGGCCAACGTCCTGACTTTC | CASSLSPGEWGANVLTF | TRBV11-2 | NA | NA | TRBJ2-6
TGTGCCTGGAGTGTGGCAACGGAAAATGAAAAACTGTTTTTT | CAWSVATENEKLFF | TRBV30 | NA | NA | TRBJ1-4
TGTGCCTGGAACCACGCGGGGGGTAGATACAATGAGCAGTTCTTC | CAWNHAGGRYNEQFF | TRBV30 | NA | TRBD2 | TRBJ2-1
TGCAGCGTGGACAGGATGGGGAACAATGAGCAGTTCTTC | CSVDRMGNNEQFF | TRBV29-1 | NA | TRBD1 | TRBJ2-1
TGTGCCAGCAGCTCGGGACTAGTCCAGTTCTTC | CASSSGLVQFF | TRBV7-2 | few | TRBD2 | TRBJ2-1
TGCAGTGCTTTAGCGGGGAACTCCTACAATGAGCAGTTCTTC | CSALAGNSYNEQFF | TRBV20-1 | NA | TRBD2 | TRBJ2-1
TGTGCCATCAGGGGACAGGACACAGATACGCAGTATTTT | CAIRGQDTDTQYF | TRBV10-3 | few | TRBD1 | TRBJ2-3
TGTGCCAGCACGCCCCAAGGACCTTGGAGGTCTGGGGCCAACGTCCTGACTTTC | CASTPQGPWRSGANVLTF | TRBV6-2/TRBV6-3 | few | NA | TRBJ2-6
TGTGCCAGCAGTCCTACTATTTCTGTAGAGACCCAGTACTTC | CASSPTISVETQYF | TRBV12-3/TRBV12-4 | NA | NA | TRBJ2-5
TGCAGTGCTAGAGAACTTAGCGGGATAGGGGAGACCCAGTACTTC | CSARELSGIGETQYF | TRBV20-1 | NA | TRBD2 | TRBJ2-5
TGTGCCAGCAGCCGGTGGAAGGAAGAGACCCAGTACTTC | CASSRWKEETQYF | TRBV3-1 | few | NA | TRBJ2-5
TGTGCCAGCAGCGCAGGGTTTAGCAATCAGCCCCAGCATTTT | CASSAGFSNQPQHF | TRBV6-5 | NA | NA | TRBJ1-5
TGTGCCAGCAGCTTAGCTGCCCAGCAAGAGACCCAGTACTTC | CASSLAAQQETQYF | TRBV7-6 | many | NA | TRBJ2-5
TGTGCCAGCAGTCTCCGCGACAGGGGACCCTACGAGCAGTACTTC | CASSLRDRGPYEQYF | TRBV6-5 | few | TRBD1 | TRBJ2-7
TGTGCCAGCAGTTTAGACCAAGGACAGGGGTCTCCTGAAGCTTTCTTT | CASSLDQGQGSPEAFF | TRBV12-3/TRBV12-4 | few | TRBD1 | TRBJ1-1
TGTGCCAGCAGTTTCCCGGGGGGTAGAGGAAACACCATATATTTT | CASSFPGGRGNTIYF | TRBV28 | few | NA | TRBJ1-3
TGTGCCAGCAGACTCCTCGCCGGGACAGGCTCCATCTTC | CASRLLAGTGSIF | TRBV6-6 | NA | TRBD1 | TRBJ1-2
TGTGCCTGGAGTAGGGCGGAGAACACTGAAGCTTTCTTT | CAWSRAENTEAFF | TRBV30 | many | NA | TRBJ1-1
TGTGCCAGCAGTTTCTCTGTTAATCAGCCCCAGCATTTT | CASSFSVNQPQHF | TRBV27 | NA | NA | TRBJ1-5
TGTGCCAGCAGTTCCCCGGGACAGGGGGCAACTAATGAAAAACTGTTTTTT | CASSSPGQGATNEKLFF | TRBV28 | NA | TRBD1 | TRBJ1-4
TGCGCCAGCAGCCACGAAATCGCGGACTATGGCTACACCTTC | CASSHEIADYGYTF | TRBV5-1 | few | NA | TRBJ1-2
TGTGCCAGCAGCGTAGGAATACAGCCCAACGAGCAGTACTTC | CASSVGIQPNEQYF | TRBV9 | few | NA | TRBJ2-7
TGCGCCAGCAGCCAAGACTCGGGGCCCTATGGCTACACCTTC | CASSQDSGPYGYTF | TRBV4-3 | NA | NA | TRBJ1-2
TGCAGCGTGTCGGGGGGTGATACGCAGTATTTT | CSVSGGDTQYF | TRBV29-1 | few | TRBD2 | TRBJ2-3
TGCGCCAGCAGCCAAGACCGGACTAGCTCGGCGTACGAGCAGTACTTC | CASSQDRTSSAYEQYF | TRBV4-1 | few | TRBD2 | TRBJ2-7
TGCAGCGTGGGCAGGGGAACGCGAGAGCAGTACTTC | CSVGRGTREQYF | TRBV29-1 | NA | NA | TRBJ2-7
TGTGGCCGAACTGACAGGGAAGGATCATTGACAGATACGCAGTATTTT | CGRTDREGSLTDTQYF | TRBV7-6 | few | TRBD1 | TRBJ2-3
TGTGCCAGCAGCCAGTTACTAGCGCTCCAAGAGACCCAGTACTTC | CASSQLLALQETQYF | TRBV7-2 | NA | TRBD2 | TRBJ2-5
TGTGCCAGCAGCCTAGCTGTGACAGGGGGCCCCCACGAGCAGTACTTC | CASSLAVTGGPHEQYF | TRBV7-2 | NA | TRBD1 | TRBJ2-7
TGTGCCAGTAGTATGGGGGGAGTCGATACGCAGTATTTT | CASSMGGVDTQYF | TRBV19 | NA | NA | TRBJ2-3
TGTGCCAGCAGGCGGGGGGTCCAAGAGACCCAGTACTTC | CASRRGVQETQYF | TRBV2 | NA | TRBD2 | TRBJ2-5
TGTGCCACCCGACTAGCGGAGCTTAATAGCACAGATACGCAGTATTTT | CATRLAELNSTDTQYF | TRBV10-3 | few | TRBD2 | TRBJ2-3
TGTGCCAGCAGTTCCACAGGGGGTGCCCCCTACAATGAGCAGTTCTTC | CASSSTGGAPYNEQFF | TRBV12-3/TRBV12-4 | NA | TRBD1 | TRBJ2-1
TGTGCCAGCAGCGAGACAGCCGATTCTTACTACGAGCAGTACTTC | CASSETADSYYEQYF | TRBV7-9 | NA | NA | TRBJ2-7
TGTGCCAGCAAAGCAGGGGTAGGGAATCAGCCCCAGCATTTT | CASKAGVGNQPQHF | TRBV27 | few | NA | TRBJ1-5
TGTGCCAGCAGGGACTTCGGGGGTGAGACCCAGTACTTC | CASRDFGGETQYF | TRBV6-5 | few | NA | TRBJ2-5